One sample yielded the 20 T cell receptor beta chains listed below, sequenced in a study of blood T cell repertoires in COVID-19. TCRdb keeps only in-frame clones here, not all; method: immunoSEQ multiplex PCR. Of under 65,000 clones in the sample, under 95% were seen once. Sequences were obtained from peripheral blood. All receptors derive from a man in his fifties or sixties with acute or convalescent COVID-19.

The chain carries TRBV6-1 and TRBJ2-4; weak D call: TRBD2 (5 bases). The CDR3 length is 14 residues. Trimming took off 2 bases at V and 10 bases at J, with 15 bases between the two ends. Germline V gives CDR1 MNHNS, CDR2 SASEGT. CDR3 DNA sequence: TGTGCCAGCAGTGAATTCGAGAGGGAAACGATTCAGTACTTC. This sequence encodes CASSEFERETIQYF.

Concerning this clone: A junction boundary mismatches the germline segment, possibly from a read error. The CDR3 DNA sequence: TGTGCCAGCAGTTCAAGCGGGGGGGGGCTGTTTTTT. Its protein is CASSSSGGGLFF. This sequence joins TRBV12-3 or TRBV12-4 and TRBJ2-2; TRBD2 matches at 10 bases. This CDR3 is built from 12 residues.

The chain employs TRBV3-1 (or the pseudogene TRBV3-2) and TRBJ2-3; D is undetermined. Trimming left V 0 bases short and J 4 bases short, with 14 bases between. Germline values: CDR1 LGHDT, CDR2 YNNKEL (reference sequence). This CDR3 contains 16 residues. CDR3 in DNA: TGTGCCAGCAGCCAAGAAGGAGAAAGAGTTGCAGATACGCAGTATTTT. Encoded protein: CASSQEGERVADTQYF.

The chain is built from TRBV5-1 and TRBJ2-1; 7 bases line up with TRBD1. Germline CDR1 and CDR2: SGHRS and YFSETQ. The CDR3 extends over 19 amino acids. The V gene end was trimmed by 3 bases and the J gene end by 0 bases; junction bases not matched to a gene: 15. The CDR3 region is CASSSRTTKDRSSYNEQFF. CDR3 sequence (DNA): TGCGCCAGCAGCTCCCGTACCACCAAGGACAGGAGCTCCTACAATGAGCAGTTCTTC.

The chain carries TRBV6-5 and TRBJ2-1, with 10 bases fitting TRBD2. The CDR3 consists of 15 residues. V dropped 7 bases and J dropped 4; count of bases not matched to a gene: 7. Germline-derived CDR1 and CDR2 are MNHEY and SVGAGI. This CDR3 is CASTPRTSGYNEQFF. The CDR3 DNA reads as TGTGCCAGCACTCCGAGGACTAGCGGTTACAATGAGCAGTTCTTC.

The chain links TRBV3-1 (or the pseudogene TRBV3-2) to TRBJ2-7, with D possibly matching TRBD1 (6 bases). Germline values: CDR1 LGHDT, CDR2 YNNKEL (reference sequence). V lost 3 bases, J lost 3 bases, and 15 bases lay in between. The CDR3 contains 15 residues. The CDR3 protein is CASSQMTGGNYEQYF. DNA for the CDR3: TGTGCCAGCAGCCAGATGACAGGAGGAAACTACGAGCAGTACTTC.

J is TRBJ2-7 and V is TRBV5-1, with D perhaps TRBD1 (6 bases). V was trimmed by 2 bases and J by 5 bases, leaving 14 bases between them. The CDR3 is 14 residues long. CDR1 is SGHRS, CDR2 YFSETQ, per germline. The CDR3 spells CASSLNRVIHEQYF. CDR3 in DNA: TGCGCCAGCAGCTTAAACAGGGTCATACACGAGCAGTACTTC. Using reference TRBV5-1 and TRBJ2-7 for the parts outside the CDR3, the full variable domain is KAGVTQTPRYLIKTRGQQVTLSCSPISGHRSVSWYQQTPGQGLQFLFEYFSETQRNKGNFPGRFSGRQFSNSRSEMNVSTLELGDSALYLCASSLNRVIHEQYFGPGTRLTVT.

The rearrangement links TRBV7-9 to TRBJ1-5; D perhaps matches TRBD1 (5 bases). The CDR3 extends over 14 amino acids. Germline V CDR1 and CDR2: SEHNR, FQNEAQ (reference sequence). Trimming removed 8 bases at V and 6 bases at J, with 17 bases between. This CDR3 reads CASGGTLAGQPQHF. CDR3 nucleotide sequence: TGTGCCAGCGGCGGGACGCTTGCTGGTCAGCCCCAGCATTTT.

The V and J genes are TRBV27 and TRBJ1-1; TRBD1 might be the D (5 bases). The V gene's germline CDR1 is MNHEY and CDR2 SMNVEV (reference sequence). The CDR3 consists of 14 residues. V was pared by 2 bases and J by 0 bases, with 7 bases between. CDR3 residues: CASSLGGVNTEAFF. CDR3 in DNA: TGTGCCAGCAGTTTAGGAGGGGTGAACACTGAAGCTTTCTTT.

This chain links TRBV18 with TRBJ1-1; perhaps TRBD1 as D (5 bases). V lost 2 bases to trimming and J lost 1 base, with 17 bases between them. Germline CDR1 and CDR2: KGHSH and LQKENI. The CDR3 sequence is 17 residues long. The CDR3 spells CASSPVMGGDSNTEAFF. Written as DNA, the CDR3 is TGTGCCAGCTCACCAGTTATGGGGGGGGATTCGAACACTGAAGCTTTCTTT.

The genes are TRBV18 and TRBJ1-3; 8 bases agree with TRBD1. Germline-derived CDR1 and CDR2 are KGHSH and LQKENI. The length of the CDR3 is 15 residues. Trimming removed 1 base from V and 2 bases from J; junction bases left unmatched: 1. This chain's CDR3 is CASSPQTGAGNTIYF. In DNA form, the CDR3 reads TGTGCCAGCTCACCACAGACAGGGGCTGGAAACACCATATATTTT.

This clone was picked up one time. V usage is TRBV20-1 and J usage is TRBJ1-1, with a tentative D call TRBD1 (6 bases). Germline V gives CDR1 DFQATT, CDR2 SNEGSKA (reference sequence). This CDR3 is built from 11 residues. Trimming removed 3 bases at V and 11 bases at J, with 13 bases between. Here the CDR3 reads CSASSQRGAFF. CDR3 bases: TGCAGTGCTAGTTCGCAGAGGGGGGCTTTCTTT.

The chain employs TRBV7-3 and TRBJ2-2; 8 bases are a match to TRBD2. Germline lookup yields CDR1 SGHTA and CDR2 FQGTGA. J was trimmed by 5 bases and V by 5 bases; bases with no gene match: 7. This CDR3 contains 15 residues. The CDR3 protein is CASSTGTRATGELFF. CDR3 coding DNA: TGTGCCAGCAGCACGGGGACTAGGGCGACCGGGGAGCTGTTTTTT.

The J gene is TRBJ1-5, the V gene TRBV5-3; TRBD1 agrees at 9 bases. TRBV5-3 is an ORF, with its function uncertain. This CDR3 has 17 amino acids. After removal of 3 bases from V and 3 bases from J, the junction contained 10 bases not matched to a gene. The CDR3: CARSYHRDRDYNQPQHF. CDR3 in DNA: TGTGCCAGAAGCTATCACCGGGACAGGGATTACAATCAGCCCCAGCATTTT.

The V gene is TRBV5-1, the J gene TRBJ1-2, with 7 bases lining up with TRBD1. Germline CDR1 and CDR2: SGHRS and YFSETQ. Losses at the gene ends were 4 bases for V and 0 bases for J; bases not matched to a gene: 3. The CDR3 consists of 14 residues. The CDR3 region is CASSRGQANYGYTF. The CDR3 DNA reads TGCGCCAGCAGCAGAGGACAGGCTAACTATGGCTACACCTTC. Supplemented by reference TRBV5-1 and TRBJ1-2, the full variable domain reads KAGVTQTPRYLIKTRGQQVTLSCSPISGHRSVSWYQQTPGQGLQFLFEYFSETQRNKGNFPGRFSGRQFSNSRSEMNVSTLELGDSALYLCASSRGQANYGYTFGSGTRLTVV.

The chain recombines TRBV6-6 with TRBJ1-2; D possibly corresponds to TRBD1 (6 bases). CDR1 is MNHNY, CDR2 SVGAGI, per germline (reference sequence). The CDR3 extends over 14 amino acids. Between the trimmed V and J ends, which lost 8 bases and 5 bases, there was a span of 18 bases. CDR3 bases: TGTGCCAGCGCCCCCGGGACAACCACTTATGGCTACACCTTC. This codes for CASAPGTTTYGYTF.

The rearrangement uses TRBV5-1 and TRBJ2-5, with 10 bases identical to TRBD2. This CDR3 has 15 amino acids. Germline values: CDR1 SGHRS, CDR2 YFSETQ. Trimming at V came to 2 bases and at J to 4 bases, leaving 5 bases not matched to a gene. This CDR3 is CASSLSGGASETQYF. In nucleotides, the CDR3 is TGCGCCAGCAGCTTAAGCGGGGGGGCCTCAGAGACCCAGTACTTC.

V gene TRBV5-1 combines with J gene TRBJ2-7; 8 nucleotides agree with TRBD1. There are 14 residues in the CDR3. Trimming took 2 bases from V and 2 from J; bases not matched to a gene: 3. CDR1 and CDR2 from the germline V gene are SGHRS and YFSETQ. CDR3 coding DNA: TGCGCCAGCAGCTTAGTGACAGGGGCCTACGAGCAGTACTTC. Translated: CASSLVTGAYEQYF.

The chain links TRBV27 to TRBJ1-2; 8 bases agree with TRBD1. J was trimmed by 4 bases and V by 0 bases; bases with no gene match: 1. Germline assignment: CDR1 MNHEY and CDR2 SMNVEV (reference sequence). This CDR3 spans 14 amino acids. The CDR3 DNA follows: TGTGCCAGCAGTTTATCGACAGGGGCCTATGGCTACACCTTC. The encoded protein is CASSLSTGAYGYTF.

The rearrangement uses TRBV21-1 and TRBJ1-2. TRBV21-1 is reported as a pseudogene. The CDR3 contains 15 residues. Written as DNA, the CDR3 is TGTGCCAGCAGCAAAGCTCGATGTCGGGGGGCTGGCTACACCTTC. Amino acid sequence: CASSKARCRGAGYTF.